The present T cell receptor (beta chain) was sequenced within a study of blood T cell repertoires in COVID-19. Germline CDR1 is WNHNN and CDR2 is SYGVQD (reference sequence). The CDR3 loop spans 13 amino acids. Trimming shortened V by 3 bases and J by 6 bases, and 11 bases separated the two germline ends. Per the original data handling: Amplification of reference gene primers provided the estimated nucleated cell counts. The protocol was immunoSEQ multiplex PCR, while the TCRdb copy is restricted to in-frame clones and leaves out a portion. The V and J calls and the clone size are those of that table, but D and trimming were determined from the DNA. The sample has under 350,000 clones, around 89% seen once.

The sequence came from a man aged 40-55 years with acute or convalescent COVID-19. The chain uses TRBV10-1 and TRBJ1-2, with D unclear. Sequences were obtained from peripheral blood. CDR3 DNA: TGCGCCAGCAGTGAAGTAGTGGGAGATGGCTACACCTTC. Its protein is CASSEVVGDGYTF.